The rows below give T cell receptor beta chains drawn from one sample of a study of blood T cells in healthy people across ages. MiXCR was run by TCRdb on the 5' RACE reads, yielding one entry per CDR3 protein. The repertoire consists of fewer than 1.5 million distinct CDR3 sequences, with around 42% occurring once and the leading ten covering 7.9%. The sample comprised blood. Receptors were obtained from a woman aged 18-35 years in good health. CDR3s leave out the opening cysteine and the closing phenylalanine or tryptophan. The size field is filled for only some rows; it gives once, few, many or a size class.

clone_size v_call cdr3_length cdr3_aa
few TRBV29-1 13 SAQQARGKGTEAF
few TRBV9 13 ASSVATGSLETQY
. TRBV7-8 14 ASSARTSSMNTEAF
. TRBV2 12 ASSESVGSDTQY
many TRBV4-1 18 ASSQDNRTPGLATIRTQY
few TRBV7-2 12 ASSLQGATNEQF
. TRBV11-2 14 ASSLDRRQFNSPLH
few TRBV5-1 13 ASSTRTGSRDTQY
. TRBV5-8 12 ASSWGGRRNEQF
few TRBV25-1 11 ASRPWGDTEAF
. TRBV11-2 13 ASSPGASLQETQY
. TRBV9 11 ASSVEGEGTQY
few TRBV20-1 12 SARGEDISYEQY
few TRBV5-6 11 ASTLEAVYGYT
. TRBV5-1 14 AGSRQLAGPQETQY
. TRBV5-6 13 ASSLEWGRDTEAF
. TRBV20-1 12 SARSLSGYTEAF
. TRBV6-1 11 ASSGDRGRGYT
. TRBV2 9 ACRERDTQY
. TRBV11-2 12 ASSLPGTGDGYT
. TRBV3-1 12 ASSQAGRYNEQF
few TRBV5-1 11 ASRPGINGELF
. TRBV4-2 13 ASSQESTGVYEQY
. TRBV6-6 12 ASSYSSQADEQF
. TRBV3-1 12 ASSQVDRYYGYT
many TRBV5-1 13 ASFDPGQGFREQY
. TRBV6-1 10 ASREVGAEAF
. TRBV4-2 10 ASSQAPNEQF
. TRBV12-3/TRBV12-4 13 ASSPMGVEGSPLH
. TRBV6-2/TRBV6-3 14 ASSYGSGGAGYEQF
few TRBV10-1 11 ASTWAGSYGYT
. TRBV20-1 13 SARTLAGTTDTQY
few TRBV27 11 ASSPAANYGYT
. TRBV9 13 ASSVAEREIDEQF
. TRBV5-1 14 ASSPTTSRGDGELF
. TRBV7-6 13 ASSLKGVSTYEQY
. TRBV12-3/TRBV12-4 9 ASSRGGSAF
. TRBV3-1 14 ASSPLAGALYNEQY
. TRBV5-6 12 ASSLAPSGSEQY
few TRBV6-5 13 ASSYSGRSTDTQY
few TRBV20-1 12 SARRAGGLNEQY
. TRBV5-1 14 ASSQRTGGANEKLF
few TRBV20-1 9 SATGPLEQY
. TRBV6-6 13 ASSYPAGGGGKLF
. TRBV20-1 12 SAPRGYGPNEQY
. TRBV4-1 14 ASSQPDRGGSYEQY
. TRBV6-6 14 ASRDHSGSPDGTQY
. TRBV27 12 ASGHPTGGTEAF
few TRBV27 11 ASSLYPTTEAF
many TRBV27 11 ASSRRTDYEQY
. TRBV18 16 ASSRIGTGVGSYNEQY